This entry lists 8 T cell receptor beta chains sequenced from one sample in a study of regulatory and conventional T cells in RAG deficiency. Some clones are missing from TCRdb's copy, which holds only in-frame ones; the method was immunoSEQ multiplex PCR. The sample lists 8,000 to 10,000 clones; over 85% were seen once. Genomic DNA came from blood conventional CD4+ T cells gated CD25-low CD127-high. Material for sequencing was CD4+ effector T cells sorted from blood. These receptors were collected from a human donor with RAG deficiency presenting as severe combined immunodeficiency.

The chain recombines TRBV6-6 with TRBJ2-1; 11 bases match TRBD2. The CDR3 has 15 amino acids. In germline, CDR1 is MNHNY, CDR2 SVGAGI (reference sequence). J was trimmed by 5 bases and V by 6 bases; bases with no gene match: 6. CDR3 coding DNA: TGTGCCAGCAGGTTCGGGACTAGCGGTAACAATGAGCAGTTCTTC. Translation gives CASRFGTSGNNEQFF.

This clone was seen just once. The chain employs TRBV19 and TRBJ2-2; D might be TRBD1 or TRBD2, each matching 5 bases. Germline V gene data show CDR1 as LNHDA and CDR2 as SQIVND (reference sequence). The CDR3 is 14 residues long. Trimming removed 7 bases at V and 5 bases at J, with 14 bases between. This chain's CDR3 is CASIRRGETGELFF. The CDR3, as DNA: TGTGCCAGTATCAGAAGGGGAGAGACCGGGGAGCTGTTTTTT.

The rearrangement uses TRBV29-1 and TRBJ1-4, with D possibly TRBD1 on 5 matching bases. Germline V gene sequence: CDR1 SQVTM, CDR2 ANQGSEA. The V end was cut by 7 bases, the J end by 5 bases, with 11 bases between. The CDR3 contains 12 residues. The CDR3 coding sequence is TGCAGCGCCCGCGGGGGGAATGAAAAACTGTTTTTT. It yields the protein CSARGGNEKLFF.

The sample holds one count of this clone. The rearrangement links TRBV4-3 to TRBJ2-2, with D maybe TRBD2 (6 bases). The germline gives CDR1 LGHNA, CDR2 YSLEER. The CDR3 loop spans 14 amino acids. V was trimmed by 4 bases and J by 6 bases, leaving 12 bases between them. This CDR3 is CASSRLGGAGELFF. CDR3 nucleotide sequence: TGCGCCAGCAGCCGTCTGGGGGGAGCCGGGGAGCTGTTTTTT.

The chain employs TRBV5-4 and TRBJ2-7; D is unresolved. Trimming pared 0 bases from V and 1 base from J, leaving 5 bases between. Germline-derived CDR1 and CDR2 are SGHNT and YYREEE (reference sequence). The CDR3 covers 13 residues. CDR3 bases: TGTGCCAGCAGCTTGGCGTCGTCCTACGAGCAGTACTTC. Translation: CASSLASSYEQYF.

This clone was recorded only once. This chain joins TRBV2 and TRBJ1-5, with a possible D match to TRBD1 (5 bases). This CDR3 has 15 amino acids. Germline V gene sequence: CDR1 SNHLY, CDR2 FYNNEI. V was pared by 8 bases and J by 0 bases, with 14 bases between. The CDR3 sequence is CASAADQGSNQPQHF. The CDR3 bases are TGTGCCAGCGCCGCAGACCAGGGTAGCAATCAGCCCCAGCATTTT.

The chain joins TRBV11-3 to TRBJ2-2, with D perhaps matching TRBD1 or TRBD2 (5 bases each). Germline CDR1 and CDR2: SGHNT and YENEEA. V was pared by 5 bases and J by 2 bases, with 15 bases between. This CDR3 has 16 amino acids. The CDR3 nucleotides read TGTGCCAGCAGCGGGGGACGACTCTACAACACCGGGGAGCTGTTTTTT. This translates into CASSGGRLYNTGELFF.

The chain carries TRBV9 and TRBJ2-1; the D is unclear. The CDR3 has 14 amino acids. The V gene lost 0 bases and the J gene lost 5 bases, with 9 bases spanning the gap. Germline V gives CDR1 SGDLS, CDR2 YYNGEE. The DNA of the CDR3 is TGTGCCAGCAGCGTAGAGGTTGAAGACAATGAGCAGTTCTTC. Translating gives CASSVEVEDNEQFF.